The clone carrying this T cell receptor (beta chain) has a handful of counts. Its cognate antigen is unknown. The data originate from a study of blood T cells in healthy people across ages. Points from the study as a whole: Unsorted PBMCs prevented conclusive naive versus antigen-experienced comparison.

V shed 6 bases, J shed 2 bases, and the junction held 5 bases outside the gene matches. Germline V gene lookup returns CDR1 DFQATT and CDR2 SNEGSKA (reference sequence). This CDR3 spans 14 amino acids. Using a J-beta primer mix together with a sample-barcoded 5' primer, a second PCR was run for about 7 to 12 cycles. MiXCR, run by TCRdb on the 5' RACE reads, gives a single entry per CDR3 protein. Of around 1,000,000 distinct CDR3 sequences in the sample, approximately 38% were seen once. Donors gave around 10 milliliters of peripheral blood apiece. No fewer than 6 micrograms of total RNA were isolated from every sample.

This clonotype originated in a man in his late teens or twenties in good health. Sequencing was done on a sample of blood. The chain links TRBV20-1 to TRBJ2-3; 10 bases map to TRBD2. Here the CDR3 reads CSAFLAGATDTQYF. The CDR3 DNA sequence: TGCAGTGCCTTTCTAGCGGGGGCCACAGATACGCAGTATTTT.